The clone carrying this T cell receptor beta chain is categorized as large. Its antigen is not identified. Clones were sequenced by immunoSEQ multiplex PCR, and TCRdb holds only the in-frame ones, with some missing. The table shows about 1,200 clones, with 20% to 30% occurring only once. The CDR3 length is 13 residues. In germline, CDR1 is SGDLS, CDR2 YYNGEE. Trimming took 5 bases from V and 4 from J; bases not matched to a gene: 5. This sample was taken from a study of T cells in localized non-small cell lung cancer. Study results and caveats: Because sequencing included only one region (of the tumor), heterogeneity remains possible.

This material consisted of normal lung tissue next to the tumor, taken before any cancer treatment. This clonotype originated in a man aged 40 to 70 with stage II lung adenocarcinoma. The J gene is TRBJ1-2, the V gene TRBV9, with TRBD1 identical over 7 bases. The DNA of the CDR3 is TGTGCCAGCAGTGGACAGGTTTCCTATGGCTACACCTTC. This codes for CASSGQVSYGYTF.